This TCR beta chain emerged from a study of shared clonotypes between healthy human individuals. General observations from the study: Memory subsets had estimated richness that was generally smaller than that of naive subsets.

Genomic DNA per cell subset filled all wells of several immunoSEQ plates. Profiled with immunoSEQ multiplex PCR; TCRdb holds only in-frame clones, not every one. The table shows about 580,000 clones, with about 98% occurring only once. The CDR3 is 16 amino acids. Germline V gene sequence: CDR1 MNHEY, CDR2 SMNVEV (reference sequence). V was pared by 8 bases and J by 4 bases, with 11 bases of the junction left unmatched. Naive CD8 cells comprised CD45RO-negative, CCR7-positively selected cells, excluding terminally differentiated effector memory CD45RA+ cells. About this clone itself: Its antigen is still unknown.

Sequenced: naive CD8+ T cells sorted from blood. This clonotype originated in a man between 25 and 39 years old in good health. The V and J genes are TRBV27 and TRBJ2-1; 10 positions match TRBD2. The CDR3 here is CASRAQLAGLYNEQFF. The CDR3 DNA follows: TGTGCCAGCCGTGCACAACTAGCGGGACTTTACAATGAGCAGTTCTTC.